The next 27 T cell receptor beta chains were all read from a single sample in a study of breast tumors, draining lymph nodes, adjacent tissues. The lymph nodes were axillary draining lymph nodes from breast cancer patients. TCRdb reanalysed the multiplex PCR reads using MiXCR and keeps one entry per CDR3 protein. The table shows fewer than 200,000 distinct CDR3 sequences, with roughly a third occurring only once. The sequenced sample consisted of axillary lymph node tissue. Source of these receptors: a female donor with breast cancer. Some clones in this sample may be carry-over from other donors' samples.

This chain joins TRBV7-3 and TRBJ2-5, with 15 bases identical to TRBD2. This CDR3 is 16 amino acids long. Germline-derived CDR1 and CDR2 are SGHTA and FQGTGA. The CDR3, as DNA: TGTGCTCGTGGGACTAGCGGGGGGTTCCCTGAAGAGACCCAGTACTTC. Its translation: CARGTSGGFPEETQYF.

This clonotype was counted many times. V is TRBV5-4 and J is TRBJ2-3; 9 nucleotides line up with TRBD1. CDR1 is SGHNT, CDR2 YYREEE, per germline (reference sequence). J gave up 1 base and V 4 bases, and 4 bases lay outside the gene matches. CDR3 size: 15 residues. Written as DNA, the CDR3 is TGTGCCAGCAGCCCACAGGGGGCGGGCACAGATACGCAGTATTTT. Protein: CASSPQGAGTDTQYF. The full variable domain, in which reference TRBV5-4 and TRBJ2-3 provide the parts outside the CDR3, is ETGVTQSPTHLIKTRGQQVTLRCSSQSGHNTVSWYQQALGQGPQFIFQYYREEENGRGNFPPRFSGLQFPNYSSELNVNALELDDSALYLCASSPQGAGTDTQYFGPGTRLTVL.

Ten or more counts support this clonotype. This may be a read error, as it is one base from a much larger clone. This chain joins TRBV12-3 or TRBV12-4 and TRBJ1-5; 8 bases agree with TRBD1. The V and J ends lost 5 bases and 7 bases, in that order; junction bases with no gene match: 13. The CDR3 contains 16 residues. The CDR3 nucleotides read TGTGCCAGCAGTGACTCAGGGGGCGCTTTAGTACAGCCCCAGCATTTT. Protein: CASSDSGGALVQPQHF.

Details on this clonotype: An end of the junction differs from the germline gene, which may be a read error. The DNA for the CDR3 is TGTGCCAGCAGCCCTACTAGCGGGGCCGCTGCAGAGCAGTACTTT. Amino acid sequence: CASSPTSGAAAEQYF. The V gene is TRBV12-3 or TRBV12-4, the J gene TRBJ2-3; TRBD2 aligns across 10 bases. This CDR3 contains 15 residues.

The chain carries TRBV25-1 and TRBJ2-5; TRBD2 matches at 7 bases. V lost 8 bases and J lost 5; bases outside the gene matches: 8. This CDR3 is 13 amino acids long. CDR1 MGHDK and CDR2 SYGVNS come from the germline V gene. The CDR3, as DNA: TGTGCCAGCGTGGGGGGAGGGTCGGAGACCCAGTACTTC. Encoded protein: CASVGGGSETQYF.

The rearrangement links TRBV19 to TRBJ1-3; 9 bases are a match to TRBD1. Germline loops: CDR1 LNHDA, CDR2 SQIVND (reference sequence). V trimming: 4 bases; J trimming: 3 bases; junction bases outside the gene matches: 16. The CDR3 length is 19 residues. CDR3 nucleotides: TGTGCCAGTAGTAATCACGGGACAGGGTTTCAGGGTGGTGGAAACACCATATATTTT. Its protein product is CASSNHGTGFQGGGNTIYF.

Only a few counts were recorded for this clonotype. The rearrangement links TRBV6-5 to TRBJ1-4; possible D gene TRBD1, 5 bases. Germline V lookup: CDR1 MNHEY, CDR2 SVGAGI. The CDR3 loop spans 15 amino acids. V shed 2 bases and J shed 8 bases, with 15 bases lying between them. CDR3 nucleotide sequence: TGTGCCAGCAGTTACGGTCGGGGGGTAAGAGAAAAACTGTTTTTT. It is translated as CASSYGRGVREKLFF.

The table lists this clonotype with many counts. The chain combines TRBV18 with TRBJ1-4; D is perhaps TRBD1 (6 bases). Germline CDR1 is KGHSH and CDR2 is LQKENI. This CDR3 contains 14 residues. V dropped 3 bases and J dropped 4 bases, with 9 bases sitting between them. This CDR3 is CASSPGADNEKLFF. CDR3 in DNA: TGTGCCAGCTCACCGGGGGCGGATAATGAAAAACTGTTTTTT.

J is TRBJ2-5 and V is TRBV7-6; D is undetermined. V was trimmed by 1 base and J by 13 bases, leaving 7 bases between them. This CDR3 has 10 residues. CDR1 SGHVS and CDR2 FNYEAQ come from the germline V gene. CDR3: CASSLGLRYF. Here the CDR3 DNA reads TGTGCCAGCAGCTTAGGGCTCCGGTACTTC.

V is TRBV6-1 and J is TRBJ2-3, with D maybe TRBD2 (5 bases). V was pared by 7 bases and J by 0 bases, with 8 bases between. Per the germline V gene, CDR1 is MNHNS and CDR2 is SASEGT. The CDR3 is 13 residues long. The CDR3 nucleotides read TGTGCCAGCACGGAGCGGAGCACAGATACGCAGTATTTT. It encodes CASTERSTDTQYF.

A word on this clonotype: This may come from a read error, since a much larger clone is one base off. The rearrangement links TRBV18 to TRBJ2-5, with D uncertain. V lost 0 bases and J 2 bases, leaving 13 bases between the germline ends. Germline-derived CDR1 and CDR2 are KGHSH and LQKENI. This CDR3 contains 16 residues. The CDR3 spells CASSPPESGSQETQYF. CDR3 DNA: TGTGCCAGCTCACCACCGGAATCCGGGTCACAAGAGACCCAGTACTTC.

The J gene is TRBJ1-4, the V gene TRBV4-2, with 8 bases aligning to TRBD1. Germline trimming cut 1 base from V and 8 bases from J; bases unmatched to any gene: 9. Germline V gene sequence: CDR1 LGHNA, CDR2 YNFKEQ. The CDR3 loop spans 16 amino acids. The CDR3 nucleotides are TGTGCCAGCAGCCAAGGCAGGGGGCTCGCAGGGGAAAAACTGTTTTTT. Translated, it gives CASSQGRGLAGEKLFF.

This clonotype has a count of ten or more. The CDR3 bases are TGCGCCAGCAGCTACGTGGCCCGGGGGCGCGCGGATGGCTACACCTTC. It specifies CASSYVARGRADGYTF. The J gene is TRBJ1-2, the V gene TRBV5-1, with TRBD1 as a possible D gene (6 bases). Germline V lookup: CDR1 SGHRS, CDR2 YFSETQ. Trimming cost V 3 bases and J 6 bases, with 21 bases left between them. The CDR3 consists of 16 residues.

Concerning this clonotype itself: Given a much more abundant clone one base away, this may be a read error. The chain has TRBV5-4 and TRBJ2-3, with TRBD2 matching over 7 bases. This CDR3 is 16 amino acids long. The germline V gene encodes CDR1 SGHNT and CDR2 YYREEE (reference sequence). In DNA, the CDR3 is TGTGCCAGCACCTTGGGGCTCGGGGGGAACGGGGATACGCAGTATTTT. Translation: CASTLGLGGNGDTQYF.

The table lists this clonotype with many counts. This chain links TRBV9 with TRBJ1-2, with TRBD1 matching 9 bases. CDR1 and CDR2 (germline): SGDLS, YYNGEE. CDR3 length: 13 residues. The V gene end was trimmed by 3 bases and the J gene end by 13 bases; junction bases not matched to a gene: 10. CDR3 nucleotide sequence: TGTGCCAGCAGCGCCGATAGGACAGGGGCGGCCACCTTC. Protein product: CASSADRTGAATF. The variable domain in full, with the rest retrieved from reference TRBV9 and TRBJ1-2, is DSGVTQTPKHLITATGQRVTLRCSPRSGDLSVYWYQQSLDQGLQFLIQYYNGEERAKGNILERFSAQQFPDLHSELNLSSLELGDSALYFCASSADRTGAATFGSGTRLTVV.

The J gene is TRBJ2-5, the V gene TRBV28, with D possibly called TRBD1 or TRBD2 (6 bases each). V lost 7 bases and J lost 5, with 23 bases in between. The CDR3 has 16 residues. Germline lookup yields CDR1 MDHEN and CDR2 SYDVKM. CDR3 residues: CASISLLRGGRETQYF. The CDR3 DNA is TGTGCCAGCATCTCCCTCCTAAGAGGGGGGCGTGAGACCCAGTACTTC.

In its sample, this clonotype was seen many times. V is TRBV20-1 and J is TRBJ2-7; 7 bases line up with TRBD2. V lost 0 bases, J lost 5 bases, and 10 bases stayed unmatched. The CDR3 is 15 amino acids. Germline lookup yields CDR1 DFQATT and CDR2 SNEGSKA (reference sequence). The DNA of the CDR3 is TGCAGTGCTAGAGATCATTCAAGCGGGGCCGACGAGCAGTACTTC. Protein: CSARDHSSGADEQYF.

This clonotype was counted only a few times. This sequence may be a read error, since a much larger clone differs from it by one base. V usage is TRBV5-6 and J usage is TRBJ2-7; D might be TRBD1 or TRBD2, each matching 5 bases. This CDR3 is 16 amino acids long. V lost 0 bases and J 6 bases, leaving 19 bases between the germline ends. The germline V gene encodes CDR1 SGHDT and CDR2 YYEEEE. Written as DNA, the CDR3 is TGTGCCAGCAGCTTGGCCCGACCGGGGCCGGTGAGCGAGCAGTACTTC. It specifies CASSLARPGPVSEQYF.

As concerns this clonotype: One end of the junction varies from germline; a read error may be responsible. The chain has TRBV11-2 and TRBJ1-1, with D perhaps matching TRBD1 (5 bases). The CDR3 extends over 13 amino acids. Per germline, CDR1 SGHAT and CDR2 FQNNGV. The CDR3 DNA reads TGTACCAGCAGCCCGGGGGGGGTTTTCGAAGCTTTCTTT. Translation: CTSSPGGVFEAFF.

This clonotype was seen at least ten times. This sequence joins TRBV9 and TRBJ2-3; TRBD2 matches at 8 bases. Unmatched junction bases numbered 13, after V lost 0 bases and J lost 7 bases. CDR1 is SGDLS and CDR2 is YYNGEE in the germline V gene. The CDR3 loop spans 17 amino acids. The DNA for the CDR3 is TGTGCCAGCAGCGTAGCTGCCCGAGGAAGCGGGAGTAATACGCAGTATTTT. Its translation: CASSVAARGSGSNTQYF.

To note about this clonotype: A read error may account for a junction end that differs from germline. The chain is built from TRBV12-3 or TRBV12-4 and TRBJ1-3, with TRBD1 as a possible D gene (6 bases). This CDR3 is 14 amino acids long. The CDR3 loop reads CASSFGGPGNAIYF. Written as DNA, the CDR3 is TGTGCCAGCAGTTTCGGGGGGCCGGGAAACGCCATATATTTT.

This clonotype occurred a few times. V is TRBV6-2 or TRBV6-3 and J is TRBJ2-7; 8 nucleotides align to TRBD2. The CDR3 runs to 16 residues. The junction had 14 bases not matched to a gene; V was cut back by 7 bases and J by 3 bases. Germline assignment: CDR1 MNHEY and CDR2 SVGEGT. The CDR3 is CASTFFGGGPIYEQYF. Here the CDR3 DNA reads TGTGCCAGCACCTTCTTCGGGGGGGGACCGATCTACGAGCAGTACTTC.

Note on this clonotype: This clone may be a read error of a much larger clone one base away. The genes are TRBV7-8 and TRBJ2-5; 14 nucleotides match TRBD2. Germline V gives CDR1 SGHVS, CDR2 FQNEAQ. The CDR3 contains 15 residues. The CDR3 is CASSWTGLAGETQHF. DNA of the CDR3: TGTGCCAGCAGTTGGACGGGACTAGCGGGAGAGACCCAGCACTTC. The variable domain in full, completed from reference TRBV7-8 and TRBJ2-5, reads GAGVSQSPRYKVAKRGQDVALRCDPISGHVSLFWYQQALGQGPEFLTYFQNEAQLDKSGLPSDRFFAERPEGSVSTLKIQRTQQEDSAVYLCASSWTGLAGETQHFGPGTRLLVL.

On this clonotype: This CDR3 is missing its conserved last phenylalanine or tryptophan, likely due to a read error. The chain recombines TRBV15 with TRBJ2-5; D is undetermined. CDR3 size: 15 residues. V was shortened by 3 bases and J by 4 bases, with 15 bases between the two germline ends. Germline CDR1 LNHNV, CDR2 YYDKDF (reference sequence). DNA for the CDR3: TGTGCCACCAGCAGGGATCGGGCTCCGGGAGAGACCCAGTACCTC. This codes for CATSRDRAPGETQYL.

This chain connects TRBV4-2 to TRBJ2-4; tentatively, D is TRBD1 or TRBD2 (6 bases each). V gave up 7 bases and J gave up 0 bases, with 16 bases separating them. Germline V gene lookup returns CDR1 LGHNA and CDR2 YNFKEQ. This CDR3 spans 16 amino acids. The CDR3 DNA is TGTGCCAGCACTAGTCCGGGGGCTATAGCCAAAAACATTCAGTACTTC. Residues: CASTSPGAIAKNIQYF.

In its sample, this clonotype was seen once. This chain connects TRBV11-2 to TRBJ2-1, with D possibly matching TRBD1 (6 bases). Trimming cost V 1 base and J 7 bases, with 8 bases left between them. Germline CDR1 is SGHAT and CDR2 is FQNNGV. The CDR3 contains 13 residues. Here the CDR3 reads CASSLVGQNEQFF. DNA for the CDR3: TGTGCCAGCAGCTTAGTCGGACAGAATGAGCAGTTCTTC.

This chain connects TRBV5-6 to TRBJ2-3, with D perhaps assigned TRBD1 or TRBD2 (10 bases each). The ends were cut back, 3 bases at V and 7 bases at J, with 21 bases in the middle. CDR3 length: 16 residues. Germline CDR1 SGHDT, CDR2 YYEEEE. CDR3 amino acids: CASSSGLADRGNTQYF. Here the CDR3 DNA reads TGTGCCAGCAGCTCAGGACTAGCGGACAGGGGGAATACGCAGTATTTT. Drawing the rest from reference TRBV5-6 and TRBJ2-3, the complete variable domain is DAGVTQSPTHLIKTRGQQVTLRCSPKSGHDTVSWYQQALGQGPQFIFQYYEEEERQRGNFPDRFSGHQFPNYSSELNVNALLLGDSALYLCASSSGLADRGNTQYFGPGTRLTVL.